The clone carrying this T cell receptor beta chain has a count of ten or more. This entry is derived from a study of T-cell reconstitution after alpha-beta-depleted transplantation in children. Unique molecular identifiers were incorporated into the prepared TCRbeta library. MiXCR was run by TCRdb on the PCR reads, yielding one entry per CDR3 protein. In the table there are 190,000 or so distinct CDR3 sequences, approximately 7% of which are singletons. CDR3 length: 14 amino acids. V lost 6 bases and J 9 bases, leaving 18 bases between the germline ends. The rearrangement joins TRBV12-3 or TRBV12-4 to TRBJ2-1, with TRBD2 as a possible D gene (6 bases). Sequences were derived from PBMCs from the stem cell graft donor, sampled from the stem cell graft. The TCR originated in a human donor who donated a stem cell graft to a child with Wiskott-Aldrich syndrome. In nucleotides, the CDR3 is TGTGCCAGCAGCTCCTCGGGGAGGACGGTTGAGCAGTTCTTC. Translation gives CASSSSGRTVEQFF.